One sample yielded the 2 T cell receptor beta chains listed below, sequenced in a study of cytomegalovirus exposure and HLA in healthy donors. Repertoires were generated with immunoSEQ multiplex PCR, while TCRdb's copy carries only in-frame clones and drops some. The table lists 350,000 or so clones, around 86% of them singletons. Sample: PBMCs. The receptors stem from a woman under 30 in good health and CMV-seronegative.

The chain has TRBV7-2 and TRBJ2-6; 8 bases align to TRBD1. The CDR3 runs to 18 residues. Germline CDR1 and CDR2: SGHTA and FQGNSA. V lost 7 bases and J lost 1; bases outside the gene matches: 12. DNA of the CDR3: TGTGCCAGCACCAAGGACACAGGGGGACTTTCTGGGGCCAACGTCCTGACTTTC. Translation gives CASTKDTGGLSGANVLTF.

The gene calls are TRBV27 and TRBJ2-7, with 10 bases identical to TRBD2. There are 16 residues in the CDR3. The ends lost 5 bases at V and 5 bases at J; junction bases unmatched: 12. The V gene's germline CDR1 is MNHEY and CDR2 SMNVEV (reference sequence). CDR3 sequence (DNA): TGTGCCAGCAGTCCGCCTGGACTAGCGGTTTGGAACGAGCAGTACTTC. It translates to CASSPPGLAVWNEQYF.